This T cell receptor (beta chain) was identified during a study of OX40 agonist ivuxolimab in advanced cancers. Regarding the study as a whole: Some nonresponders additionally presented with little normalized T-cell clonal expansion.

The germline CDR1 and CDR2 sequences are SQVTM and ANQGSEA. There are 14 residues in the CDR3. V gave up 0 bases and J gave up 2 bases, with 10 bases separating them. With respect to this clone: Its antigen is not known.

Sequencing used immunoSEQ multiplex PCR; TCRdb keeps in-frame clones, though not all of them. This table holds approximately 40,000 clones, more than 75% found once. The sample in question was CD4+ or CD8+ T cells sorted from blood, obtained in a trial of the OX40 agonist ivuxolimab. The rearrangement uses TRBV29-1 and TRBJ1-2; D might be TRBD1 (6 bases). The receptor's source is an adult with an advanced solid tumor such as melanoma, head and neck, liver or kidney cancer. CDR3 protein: CSVEEWGRNYGYTF. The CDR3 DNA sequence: TGCAGCGTTGAAGAATGGGGGCGGAACTATGGCTACACCTTC. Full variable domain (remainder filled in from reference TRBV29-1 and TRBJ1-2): SAVISQKPSRDICQRGTSLTIQCQVDSQVTMMFWYRQQPGQSLTLIATANQGSEATYESGFVIDKFPISRPNLTFSTLTVSNMSPEDSSIYLCSVEEWGRNYGYTFGSGTRLTVV.